Listed here are 25 T cell receptor beta chains from one sample, sequenced in a study of shared clonotypes between healthy human individuals. Sequencing used immunoSEQ multiplex PCR; TCRdb keeps in-frame clones, though not all of them. The table has 2,100,000 or so clones, 90% to 97% seen once. Sample: naive CD4+ T cells sorted from blood. Subset: CD45RA+ positively selected. These TCRs come from a man between 18 and 29 years old in good health.

The V and J genes are TRBV10-3 and TRBJ2-3, with TRBD1 matching 7 bases. The germline CDR1 and CDR2 sequences are ENHRY and SYGVKD. The CDR3 is 14 amino acids. J was trimmed by 1 base and V by 8 bases; bases with no gene match: 6. CDR3 DNA: TGTGCCATCGGGGCAGGGGGACGCACAGATACGCAGTATTTT. It specifies CAIGAGGRTDTQYF.

This chain uses TRBV6-1 with TRBJ1-1, with 7 bases identical to TRBD1. Germline-derived CDR1 and CDR2 are MNHNS and SASEGT. The CDR3 has 15 amino acids. With 7 bases clipped from V and 1 base from J, the junction kept 9 bases outside the gene matches. The CDR3 DNA reads as TGTGCCAGCAATCCCTCGACAGGGAAGAACACTGAAGCTTTCTTT. Amino acid sequence: CASNPSTGKNTEAFF.

The chain carries TRBV2 and TRBJ1-3; D is uncertain. The CDR3 runs to 14 residues. V was trimmed by 4 bases and J by 4 bases, leaving 11 bases between them. Germline V lookup: CDR1 SNHLY, CDR2 FYNNEI. CDR3 region: CASSVRVSGNTIYF. Here the CDR3 DNA reads TGTGCCAGCAGTGTGAGGGTATCCGGAAACACCATATATTTT.

CDR3 in DNA: TGTGCCAGCAGGCCATACAGCTCTGGAAACACCATATATTTT. Translation gives CASRPYSSGNTIYF. The chain combines TRBV6-5 with TRBJ1-3; D gene unclear. The V and J ends lost 6 bases and 0 bases respectively, with 9 bases between them. Germline CDR1 and CDR2: MNHEY and SVGAGI. The CDR3 has 14 amino acids.

V is TRBV10-1 and J is TRBJ2-5; TRBD1 might be the D (6 bases). Germline V lookup: CDR1 WNHNN, CDR2 SYGVQD (reference sequence). The ends were cut back, 10 bases at V and 6 bases at J, with 24 bases in the middle. This CDR3 is 15 amino acids long. The CDR3 nucleotides read TGCGCCATTAAAGATCCAGGGGTTGGCTGGAAGACCCAGTACTTC. This codes for CAIKDPGVGWKTQYF.

The chain uses TRBV30 and TRBJ1-3; D gene uncertain. Germline CDR1 GTSNPN, CDR2 SVGIG (reference sequence). There are 14 residues in the CDR3. V lost 2 bases and J 0 bases, leaving 8 bases between the germline ends. CDR3 nucleotides: TGTGCCTGGAGTCCTCATAGCTCTGGAAACACCATATATTTT. Its translation: CAWSPHSSGNTIYF.

As for this clone: The sample contains more than one DNA sequence encoding this CDR3. The J gene is TRBJ2-7, the V gene TRBV11-2; D is uncertain. In germline, CDR1 is SGHAT, CDR2 FQNNGV. V was shortened by 1 base and J by 5 bases, with 6 bases between the two germline ends. The CDR3 consists of 12 residues. The CDR3 sequence: CASSLGGHEQYF. The CDR3 DNA follows: TGTGCCAGCAGCTTAGGAGGTCACGAGCAGTACTTC.

The V and J genes are TRBV11-2 and TRBJ2-3; D gene uncertain. Germline V gives CDR1 SGHAT, CDR2 FQNNGV. Trimming removed 1 base at V and 5 bases at J, with 16 bases between. CDR3 size: 16 residues. The CDR3 reads CASSLGTLPPQDTQYF. The CDR3 DNA is TGTGCCAGCAGCTTAGGGACCCTCCCTCCCCAAGATACGCAGTATTTT.

Notes on this clone: In the same sample, other DNA sequences code for this CDR3. The rearrangement uses TRBV19 and TRBJ1-1; a possible D gene is TRBD1 (5 bases). The CDR3 runs to 14 residues. Germline CDR1 and CDR2: LNHDA and SQIVND (reference sequence). The ends were cut back, 6 bases at V and 1 base at J, with 12 bases in the middle. The CDR3 spells CASSPGTGNTEAFF. As DNA, the CDR3 is TGTGCCAGTAGCCCCGGGACTGGGAACACTGAAGCTTTCTTT. The full variable domain, completed using reference TRBV19 and TRBJ1-1, is DGGITQSPKYLFRKEGQNVTLSCEQNLNHDAMYWYRQDPGQGLRLIYYSQIVNDFQKGDIAEGYSVSREKKESFPLTVTSAQKNPTAFYLCASSPGTGNTEAFFGQGTRLTVV.

Concerning this clone itself: The identical CDR3 is also encoded by other nucleotide sequences in the sample. The chain is built from TRBV7-2 and TRBJ2-7; the match to TRBD2 covers 13 bases. Germline V lookup: CDR1 SGHTA, CDR2 FQGNSA. This CDR3 is 14 amino acids long. V was clipped by 4 bases and J by 5 bases; unmatched bases: 2. The CDR3 reads CASSSGLAGDEQYF. In nucleotides, the CDR3 is TGTGCCAGCAGCTCTGGACTAGCGGGAGACGAGCAGTACTTC.

The J gene is TRBJ2-3, the V gene TRBV5-1, with 9 bases fitting TRBD1. Germline CDR1 is SGHRS and CDR2 is YFSETQ. The CDR3 loop spans 13 amino acids. Germline trimming cut 3 bases from V and 5 bases from J; bases unmatched to any gene: 1. The CDR3 here is CASSWDREDTQYF. CDR3 nucleotides: TGCGCCAGCAGCTGGGACAGGGAAGATACGCAGTATTTT. The whole variable domain, filled in from reference TRBV5-1 and TRBJ2-3, reads KAGVTQTPRYLIKTRGQQVTLSCSPISGHRSVSWYQQTPGQGLQFLFEYFSETQRNKGNFPGRFSGRQFSNSRSEMNVSTLELGDSALYLCASSWDREDTQYFGPGTRLTVL.

The rearrangement links TRBV6-5 to TRBJ1-3; no clear D gene. Between the trimmed V and J ends, which lost 5 bases and 1 base, there was a span of 6 bases. The CDR3 consists of 13 residues. Per the germline V gene, CDR1 is MNHEY and CDR2 is SVGAGI. The CDR3 coding sequence is TGTGCCAGCAGTATGGGGTCTGGAAACACCATATATTTT. Protein: CASSMGSGNTIYF.

The chain couples TRBV30 to TRBJ2-5; 13 bases map to TRBD2. V lost 6 bases to trimming and J lost 4 bases; unmatched junction nucleotides: 5. The CDR3 has 14 residues. Per the germline V gene, CDR1 is GTSNPN and CDR2 is SVGIG (reference sequence). The CDR3 DNA reads TGTGCCTGCAGGACTAGCGGGAGAGGAGAGACCCAGTACTTC. Its translation is CACRTSGRGETQYF.

This chain joins TRBV28 and TRBJ2-1; the D gene is possibly TRBD2 (5 bases). Germline CDR1 MDHEN, CDR2 SYDVKM. The CDR3 totals 15 residues. V was trimmed by 10 bases and J by 0 bases, leaving 16 bases between them. CDR3 DNA: TGTGCCACTTACCCCCCGGCGGGCTCCTACAATGAGCAGTTCTTC. It codes for CATYPPAGSYNEQFF.

The chain links TRBV30 to TRBJ1-6; D is unresolved. In germline, CDR1 is GTSNPN, CDR2 SVGIG (reference sequence). This CDR3 region has 15 residues. V lost 1 base and J lost 6, with 13 bases in between. The CDR3 DNA reads TGTGCCTGGAGTGGGACCCCGGGCATTAATTCACCCCTCCACTTT. Translated: CAWSGTPGINSPLHF.

The rearrangement uses TRBV2 and TRBJ2-5; 8 bases align to TRBD1. V lost 1 base to trimming and J lost 1 base; unmatched junction nucleotides: 2. CDR1 and CDR2 from the germline V gene are SNHLY and FYNNEI. The CDR3 totals 15 residues. For the CDR3, the DNA is TGTGCCAGCAGTGAAGGGACAGGGCCCCAAGAGACCCAGTACTTC. Translation: CASSEGTGPQETQYF.

Note on this clone: At the DNA level, this CDR3 is encoded by other sequences in the same sample as well. V usage is TRBV7-9 and J usage is TRBJ1-1; D possibly corresponds to TRBD1 (6 bases). The CDR3 spans 14 residues. The V gene's germline CDR1 is SEHNR and CDR2 FQNEAQ (reference sequence). The germline V and J ends were trimmed by 0 bases and 6 bases, with 11 bases remaining between them. CDR3: CASSLAGGTAEAFF. CDR3 DNA sequence: TGTGCCAGCAGCTTAGCGGGGGGCACCGCTGAAGCTTTCTTT.

The chain carries TRBV19 and TRBJ1-2; D is unclear. The ends were cut back, 7 bases at V and 2 bases at J, with 17 bases in the middle. Germline CDR1 and CDR2: LNHDA and SQIVND (reference sequence). The CDR3 is made up of 15 amino acids. This CDR3 reads CASITSASTNYGYTF. The CDR3 nucleotides are TGTGCCAGTATTACCAGTGCCTCTACGAACTATGGCTACACCTTC. Full variable domain (rest looked up from reference TRBV19 and TRBJ1-2): DGGITQSPKYLFRKEGQNVTLSCEQNLNHDAMYWYRQDPGQGLRLIYYSQIVNDFQKGDIAEGYSVSREKKESFPLTVTSAQKNPTAFYLCASITSASTNYGYTFGSGTRLTVV.

The chain employs TRBV14 and TRBJ2-7; possibly TRBD1 or TRBD2 for D (7 bases each). This CDR3 is built from 12 residues. Germline-derived CDR1 and CDR2 are SGHDN and FVKESK. Trimming cost V 4 bases and J 9 bases, with 13 bases left between them. Here the CDR3 DNA reads TGTGCCAGCAGCCCAGGGGGGGCGCGGCAGTACTTC. Protein product: CASSPGGARQYF.

Comment on this clone: The sample has other DNA sequences that encode this CDR3 too. This rearrangement joins TRBV5-1 to TRBJ2-5, with TRBD2 matching over 7 bases. This CDR3 spans 13 amino acids. J lost 4 bases, V lost 4 bases, and 4 bases had no gene match. Germline loops: CDR1 SGHRS, CDR2 YFSETQ. The CDR3 is CASSSSGSETQYF. In nucleotides, the CDR3 is TGCGCCAGCAGCAGTAGCGGGTCAGAGACCCAGTACTTC.

This clone was counted once. The rearrangement uses TRBV7-2 and TRBJ2-2, with D possibly being TRBD1 (6 bases). The CDR3 runs 13 residues. Germline values: CDR1 SGHTA, CDR2 FQGNSA. Trimming pared 5 bases from V and 6 bases from J, leaving 10 bases between. The CDR3 is CASSVRQAGELFF. The CDR3 DNA reads TGTGCCAGCAGCGTCCGACAGGCCGGGGAGCTGTTTTTT.

This chain links TRBV7-2 with TRBJ1-2; 8 positions match TRBD1. The CDR3 extends over 17 amino acids. V gave up 1 base and J gave up 3 bases; unmatched junction bases: 10. Germline-derived CDR1 and CDR2 are SGHTA and FQGNSA. The DNA of the CDR3 is TGTGCCAGCAGCTTAGGGGTCTGGGACAGGTCTTACTATGGCTACACCTTC. Translating gives CASSLGVWDRSYYGYTF.

The rearrangement links TRBV5-6 to TRBJ1-6; D call uncertain. There are 15 residues in the CDR3. Deletions cut 0 bases from V and 4 bases from J, with 8 bases between. CDR1 and CDR2 from the germline V gene are SGHDT and YYEEEE. The CDR3 DNA follows: TGTGCCAGCAGCTTGGTGGCAGAGTATAATTCACCCCTCCACTTT. Amino acid sequence: CASSLVAEYNSPLHF.

This clone appeared once. The chain carries TRBV5-1 and TRBJ2-2, with a tentative D call TRBD1 (6 bases). CDR3 length: 18 residues. With 4 bases removed from V and 1 base from J, the gap between germline ends came to 20 bases. CDR1 is SGHRS, CDR2 YFSETQ, per germline. Written as DNA, the CDR3 is TGCGCCAGCAGCCCCTCAGGGGCAATAAGCGGGAACACCGGGGAGCTGTTTTTT. Its translation is CASSPSGAISGNTGELFF.

V is TRBV7-9 and J is TRBJ1-2; D is undetermined. Trimming took 4 bases from V and 0 from J, leaving 12 bases between them. The CDR3 totals 15 residues. Germline V CDR1 and CDR2: SEHNR, FQNEAQ (reference sequence). CDR3 nucleotide sequence: TGTGCCAGCAGCTCCCTACTAGTTCCTAACTATGGCTACACCTTC. Its translation: CASSSLLVPNYGYTF.